This T cell receptor (beta chain) was sequenced during a study of cytomegalovirus exposure and HLA in healthy donors. The CDR3 runs to 14 residues. CDR1 is PRHDT, CDR2 FYEKMQ, per germline (reference sequence). V lost 3 bases and J lost 7; bases outside the gene matches: 3. This clone was counted a single time. The antigen remains unidentified. In the PCR, 60 Vbeta and 13 Jbeta primers were used. Profiling relied on immunoSEQ multiplex PCR, and the TCRdb table lists in-frame clones only, not all of them. Of 150,000 to 200,000 clones listed, roughly four fifths are singletons. Overall study results and limits: Indistinguishability led to the exclusion of some V segments, TRBV6-2 and TRBV6-3 included. Researchers had no immune exposure information except CMV serostatus available.

The rearrangement links TRBV13 to TRBJ1-6; 7 bases match TRBD1. This TCR was recovered from a man aged 40-49 years in good health and CMV-seropositive. The material sequenced was PBMCs. CDR3 bases: TGTGCCAGCAGCTTGGGGGACAGAAATTCACCCCTCCACTTT. Translation: CASSLGDRNSPLHF.